This T cell receptor (beta chain) appears in the sequencing data of a study of blood T cell repertoires in COVID-19 (dated by TCRdb to the early 2020s). Notes on the research overall: Collaborator samples came from the United States, Italy and Spain and covered acute and convalescent phases of COVID-19. The prospective study material was composed of cDNA or gDNA derived from T cells, B-cell-depleted T cells, or PBMCs. The dataset comprised deeply sampled blood TCRbeta repertoires from subjects exposed to, actively infected with, or recovered from COVID-19. The repertoires were made available in a free public database intended to serve as a resource for research on the immune response to SARS-CoV-2. The samples were drawn from the first 160 participants of the ongoing ImmuneRACE study and from about 1,200 subjects provided by 6 global collaborators. The sample metadata nearly always contained a de-identified subject ID, COVID-19 status, age in years and sex. Where HLA class I and class II types were available, the types were taken from metadata supplied by the sample provider, not from assay-based typing.

The immunoSEQ Assay, a bias-controlled multiplex PCR, was used to amplify TCRbeta CDR3 regions from genomic DNA. On the authors' methods: Nucleated cell counts per sample were estimated from amplification of reference gene primers within the assay. To quantify the absolute abundance of each unique TCRbeta CDR3 rearrangement, sequence reads were collapsed and filtered. Productive Simpson clonality was computed per sample as the square root of Simpson's diversity index over productive rearrangements. TCRdb mirrors the immuneACCESS table, restricted to in-frame sequences. Some clones are absent from its copies; in checked studies, under half trace to an unresolved V gene, and the reason for the others is unknown. V, J and clone size reflect that table, while D and trimming were determined from the DNA. Across this sample there are 270,000 or so clones, with roughly 84% seen only once. Clones ranked in the top ten supply around 9.1% of the sample.

Collaborating institutions collected whole blood in K2EDTA tubes following their own protocols. For TCRbeta analysis, collaborator samples were shipped as frozen whole blood, as isolated PBMCs, or as DNA extracted from either sample type. A word on this clone: There is no known antigen for this receptor. Base qualities were left out, and no much larger clone turns up one base away.

CDR1 and CDR2 are read off the germline V gene (reference sequence) as DFQATT and SNEGSKA. The CDR3 starts with the cysteine, ends with the phenylalanine, and has 11 residues. Solely the CDR3 DNA is kept, with 33 bases framed from the first base. The paper's findings and limits, for the study overall: Clinical and demographic metadata were provided uncurated, with the amount varying by source and participant.

The source of this sequence is a human donor in a cohort sampled during active COVID-19. Rearrangement joined TRBV20-1 to TRBJ2-1; the D gene assignment is ambiguous. The source material was peripheral blood. The CDR3 corresponds to CGGENHNEQFF. The sequenced DNA is TGCGGTGGTGAGAACCACAATGAGCAGTTCTTC.